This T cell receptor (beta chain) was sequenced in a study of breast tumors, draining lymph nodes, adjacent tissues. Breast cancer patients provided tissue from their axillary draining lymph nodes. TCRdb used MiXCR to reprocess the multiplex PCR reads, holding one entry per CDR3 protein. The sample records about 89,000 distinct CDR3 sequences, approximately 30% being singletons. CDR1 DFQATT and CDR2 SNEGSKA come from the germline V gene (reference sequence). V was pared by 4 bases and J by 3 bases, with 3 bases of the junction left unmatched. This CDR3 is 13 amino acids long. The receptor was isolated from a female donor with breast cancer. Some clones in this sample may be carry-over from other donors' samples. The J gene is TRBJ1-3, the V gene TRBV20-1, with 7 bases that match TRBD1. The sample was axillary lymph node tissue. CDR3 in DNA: TGCAGTGCTATCCGGGACAGTGGAAACACCATATATTTT. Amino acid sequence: CSAIRDSGNTIYF.